Given below is one T cell receptor beta chain in context. The germline CDR1 and CDR2 sequences are SGHAT and FQNNGV. The CDR3 spans 13 residues. Trimming removed 0 bases from V and 11 bases from J, with 8 bases in between. Only in-frame clones appear in the TCRdb table, and some are missing; sequencing was by immunoSEQ multiplex PCR. The table records hundreds of thousands of clones, over 75% of them present only once. This entry comes from a study of blood T cell repertoires in COVID-19. Background on the study: Sources were T cells, B-cell-depleted T cells, or PBMCs; the material itself was cDNA or gDNA.

Adults between roughly 18 and 100 years of age took part from 20 to 25 US areas. Recovery meant two consecutive negative NP/OP PCR tests, professional clearance, or resolved symptoms. Sequenced material: PBMCs or T cells enriched from blood (not recorded which). The chain recombines TRBV11-2 with TRBJ2-6, with D uncertain. The source is a man aged 18 to 30 who had recovered from COVID-19. The CDR3 region has the DNA TGTGCCAGCAGCTTAGATCTTACGGACGTCCTGACTTTC. Translating gives CASSLDLTDVLTF.